A selection of T cell receptor beta chains follows, all from one sample in a study of blood T cells in healthy people across ages. One entry per CDR3 protein, called by TCRdb with MiXCR from the 5' RACE reads. The sample has about 680,000 distinct CDR3 sequences, more than 40% seen once; the top ten hold roughly 30%. The sequenced material came from blood. The receptors stem from a woman in her fifties or sixties in good health. The CDR3 runs from the conserved cysteine through the conserved F or W.

j_gene: TRBJ2-4
v_gene: TRBV29-1
len: 12
CDR3aa: CSAKLAKNIQYF

j_gene: TRBJ2-1
v_gene: TRBV18
len: 16
CDR3aa: CASLRDRPSSYNEQFF

j_gene: TRBJ2-7
v_gene: TRBV10-3
len: 14
CDR3aa: CAISDEWSSYEQYF

j_gene: TRBJ2-3
v_gene: TRBV5-1
len: 17
CDR3aa: CASSSGTSGRFTDTQYF

j_gene: TRBJ2-5
v_gene: TRBV7-2
len: 12
CDR3aa: CASSGPGRGRYF

j_gene: TRBJ2-5
v_gene: TRBV29-1
len: 13
CDR3aa: CSVNSGRGETQYF

j_gene: TRBJ2-5
v_gene: TRBV18
len: 12
CDR3aa: CASSPNLETQYF

j_gene: TRBJ2-5
v_gene: TRBV5-6
len: 16
CDR3aa: CASRGLAGGYRETQYF

j_gene: TRBJ2-3
v_gene: TRBV2
len: 13
CDR3aa: CASGGGRSDTQYF

j_gene: TRBJ2-7
v_gene: TRBV6-5
len: 13
CDR3aa: CASSLSGRSEQYF

j_gene: -
v_gene: TRBV7-2
len: 14
CDR3aa: CASSLASTAETQYF

j_gene: TRBJ2-7
v_gene: TRBV7-6
len: 14
CDR3aa: CASSQGVGSYEQYF

j_gene: TRBJ2-5
v_gene: TRBV7-9
len: 14
CDR3aa: CASSLVEAEETQYF

j_gene: TRBJ2-5
v_gene: TRBV6-2/TRBV6-3
len: 14
CDR3aa: CASSITAGGETQYF

j_gene: TRBJ2-5
v_gene: TRBV3-1
len: 15
CDR3aa: CASSQDWQGGETQYF

j_gene: TRBJ1-6
v_gene: TRBV28
len: 14
CDR3aa: CASSFSFLGSPLHF

j_gene: TRBJ2-3
v_gene: TRBV12-3/TRBV12-4
len: 14
CDR3aa: CASSGGQITDTQYF

j_gene: -
v_gene: TRBV12-5
len: 18
CDR3aa: CASGLVQGRSSTSPEQYF

j_gene: TRBJ2-7
v_gene: TRBV20-1
len: 14
CDR3aa: CSARKNAGRYEQYF

j_gene: TRBJ2-1
v_gene: TRBV6-2/TRBV6-3
len: 11
CDR3aa: CASSATGGRFF

j_gene: TRBJ2-3
v_gene: TRBV3-1
len: 16
CDR3aa: CASSQDQVQGADTQYF

j_gene: TRBJ2-6
v_gene: TRBV4-1
len: 17
CDR3aa: CASSQVYGRSGANVLTF

j_gene: TRBJ2-1
v_gene: TRBV6-6
len: 16
CDR3aa: CASSYPPGGSYNEQFF

j_gene: TRBJ2-3
v_gene: TRBV27
len: 15
CDR3aa: CASSARTAYTDTQYF

j_gene: TRBJ2-1
v_gene: TRBV18
len: 16
CDR3aa: CASSPGLAGFNNEQFF